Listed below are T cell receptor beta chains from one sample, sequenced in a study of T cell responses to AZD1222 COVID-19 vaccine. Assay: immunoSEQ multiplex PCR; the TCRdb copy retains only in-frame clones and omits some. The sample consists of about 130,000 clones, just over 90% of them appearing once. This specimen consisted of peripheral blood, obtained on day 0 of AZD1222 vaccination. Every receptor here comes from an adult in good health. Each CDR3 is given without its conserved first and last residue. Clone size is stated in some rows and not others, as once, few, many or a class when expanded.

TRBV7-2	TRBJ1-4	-	ASSPYEGGEGEKLF
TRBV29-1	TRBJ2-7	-	SVRTGYEQY
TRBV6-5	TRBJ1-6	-	ASSYLGLRWS
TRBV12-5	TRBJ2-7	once	ASGLVLGQGIVYEQY
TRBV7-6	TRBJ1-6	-	ASSLGGTGRNSPLH
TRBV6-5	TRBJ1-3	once	ASSYSRTSGNTIY
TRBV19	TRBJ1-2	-	ASSIDSRDLIYGYT
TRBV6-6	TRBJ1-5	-	ASSYRNSNQPQH
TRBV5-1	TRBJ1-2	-	ASSLGTGSPGLTNYGYT
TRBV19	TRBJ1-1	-	ASKATQGTEAF
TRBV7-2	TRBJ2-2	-	ASSLLGELF
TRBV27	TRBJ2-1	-	ASKQENYNEQF
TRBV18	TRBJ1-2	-	ASSPLVGGTGTSPLIH
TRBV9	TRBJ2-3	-	ASNLDAGGTDTQY
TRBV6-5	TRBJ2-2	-	ARQGFGTGELF
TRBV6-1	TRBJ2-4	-	ASSEAPTAGGRDIQY
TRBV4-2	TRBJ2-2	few	ASSQDRQGANTGELF
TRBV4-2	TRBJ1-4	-	ASSQERLLREKLF
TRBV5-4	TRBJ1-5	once	ASSLASSNQPQH
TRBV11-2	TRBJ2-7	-	ASSFRGRAGNEQY
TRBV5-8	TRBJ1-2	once	ASRGVYYGYT
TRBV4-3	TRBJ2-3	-	ASSRQSSGGADTQY
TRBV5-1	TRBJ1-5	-	ASSFDGNQPQH
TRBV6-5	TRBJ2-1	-	ASSPMLSREQF
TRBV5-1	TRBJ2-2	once	ASSLAANTGELF